These T cell receptor beta chains were read from a single sample in a study of blood T cell repertoires in COVID-19. Data came from immunoSEQ multiplex PCR; TCRdb stores just in-frame clones and leaves some out. The sample records 300,000 to 350,000 clones, 65% to 85% being singletons. The sequenced sample consisted of peripheral blood. All receptors come from a man in his thirties or forties with active or convalescent COVID-19. The CDR3 runs from the conserved cysteine through the conserved F or W. Each record gives: J gene, clone size, D gene, V gene, CDR3 protein, CDR3 DNA. A D gene is named only where the DNA matches it firmly. A row's size may be missing; if present it is once, few, many or a size class.

TRBJ2-1,NA,TRBD2,TRBV4-3,CASSQGSGGWDNEQFF,TGCGCCAGCAGCCAGGGCAGCGGGGGCTGGGACAATGAGCAGTTCTTC
TRBJ1-6,NA,NA,TRBV5-1,CASSSEIGQNSPLHF,TGCGCCAGCAGCTCGGAAATAGGACAGAACTCACCCCTCCACTTT
TRBJ2-1,NA,NA,TRBV11-2,CASSSRRERATYNEQFF,TGTGCCAGCAGCTCCAGGAGGGAGCGGGCAACCTACAATGAGCAGTTCTTC
TRBJ1-3,NA,NA,TRBV9,CASSVAGTGNTIYF,TGTGCCAGCAGCGTAGCAGGGACAGGAAACACCATATATTTT
TRBJ2-3,NA,NA,TRBV5-6,CASSLGEGVVVPQYF,TGTGCCAGCAGCTTAGGAGAGGGTGTGGTCGTGCCGCAGTATTTT
TRBJ1-6,NA,TRBD1,TRBV30,CALGTGDNSPLHF,TGTGCCTTAGGGACAGGGGATAATTCACCCCTCCACTTT
TRBJ1-2,NA,NA,TRBV20-1,CSANQAHGYTF,TGCAGTGCTAACCAGGCCCATGGCTACACCTTC
TRBJ2-2,NA,TRBD1,TRBV4-1,CASSQVDRGPGELFF,TGCGCCAGCAGCCAAGTTGACAGGGGGCCCGGGGAGCTGTTTTTT
TRBJ1-1,NA,NA,TRBV30,CASIGLNTEAFF,TGTGCCTCGATCGGGTTGAACACTGAAGCTTTCTTT
TRBJ2-1,few,NA,TRBV5-1,CASSLEAGSGNEQFF,TGCGCCAGCAGCTTGGAGGCGGGATCGGGCAATGAGCAGTTCTTC
TRBJ2-1,NA,NA,TRBV10-3,CAIGGQGEQFF,TGTGCCATCGGCGGGCAAGGTGAGCAGTTCTTC
TRBJ2-3,NA,NA,TRBV6-2/TRBV6-3,CASSSPGSTQYF,TGTGCCAGCAGTTCCCCGGGGAGTACGCAGTATTTT
TRBJ1-1,NA,TRBD1,TRBV6-2/TRBV6-3,CASSYTGGNEAFF,TGTGCCAGCAGTTACACAGGGGGCAATGAAGCTTTCTTT
TRBJ2-1,NA,TRBD2,TRBV19,CASSIGGLGQFF,TGTGCCAGTAGTATAGGGGGACTAGGGCAGTTCTTC
TRBJ2-7,NA,TRBD1,TRBV9,CASSVGQGAGEQYF,TGTGCCAGCAGCGTAGGGCAGGGGGCGGGCGAGCAGTACTTC
TRBJ2-1,NA,TRBD1,TRBV6-2/TRBV6-3,CASSSPGTGAYNEQFF,TGTGCCAGCAGCTCACCCGGGACAGGGGCCTACAATGAGCAGTTCTTC
TRBJ1-4,NA,NA,TRBV29-1,CSAYYFEKLFF,TGCAGCGCTTATTACTTTGAAAAACTGTTTTTT
TRBJ1-6,NA,NA,TRBV6-2/TRBV6-3,CASSYSRSRDLTSPLHF,TGTGCCAGCAGTTACTCGAGGTCACGGGATTTGACATCACCCCTCCACTTT
TRBJ2-5,NA,TRBD2,TRBV27,CASSSPMLAGAQETQYF,TGTGCCAGCAGTAGTCCCATGCTAGCGGGGGCTCAAGAGACCCAGTACTTC
TRBJ1-5,NA,NA,TRBV7-8,CASSLETARENQPQHF,TGTGCCAGCAGCTTAGAGACTGCCAGGGAAAATCAGCCCCAGCATTTT
TRBJ2-7,NA,NA,TRBV5-6,CASSLITGFNYEQYF,TGTGCCAGCAGCTTGATCACAGGATTCAATTACGAGCAGTACTTC
TRBJ2-7,NA,NA,TRBV7-8,CASSLPGSYEQYF,TGTGCCAGCAGCCTTCCGGGGTCCTACGAGCAGTACTTC
TRBJ1-2,NA,NA,TRBV12-3/TRBV12-4,CASSHGQTYGYTF,TGTGCCAGCAGTCATGGACAGACCTATGGCTACACCTTC
TRBJ1-5,NA,NA,TRBV6-5,CASSQDEDKQPQHF,TGTGCCAGCAGCCAAGACGAGGACAAGCAGCCCCAGCATTTT
TRBJ1-1,NA,NA,TRBV27,CASSLSPQGSSIWTEAFF,TGTGCCAGCAGTTTATCCCCGCAGGGAAGTAGTATTTGGACTGAAGCTTTCTTT
TRBJ2-5,NA,NA,TRBV5-1,CASSLWASGKGSRQETQYF,TGCGCCAGCAGCTTGTGGGCCTCGGGGAAGGGTTCCCGTCAAGAGACCCAGTACTTC
TRBJ2-7,NA,NA,TRBV4-1,CASSPDFGRVNYEQYF,TGCGCCAGCAGCCCGGATTTCGGCAGGGTCAACTACGAGCAGTACTTC
TRBJ2-7,NA,NA,TRBV25-1,CASPPGAEQYF,TGTGCCAGCCCCCCAGGGGCCGAGCAGTACTTC